This T cell receptor beta chain was captured by sequencing in a study of blood T cell repertoires in COVID-19. Study-level background: Samples representing acute and convalescent COVID-19 were sourced from the United States, Italy and Spain.

The V gene end was trimmed by 0 bases and the J gene end by 2 bases; junction bases not matched to a gene: 12. Looked up from germline, CDR1 is SGHRS and CDR2 is YFSETQ. This CDR3 region has 18 residues. Clones were read by immunoSEQ multiplex PCR, and TCRdb kept only the in-frame ones, dropping some. The sample lists nearly 250,000 clones, about 84% occurring once. The receptor was derived from a woman aged 80 or over with COVID-19, enrolled during active disease. The J gene is TRBJ2-5, the V gene TRBV5-1; 8 nucleotides match TRBD2. Sequencing was performed on peripheral blood. This CDR3 is CASSLVRIASGLQETQYF. The CDR3 DNA follows: TGCGCCAGCAGCTTGGTCCGAATCGCTAGCGGGTTACAAGAGACCCAGTACTTC.